A single T cell receptor (beta chain) is shown here with its context. J lost 6 bases, V lost 2 bases, and 3 bases had no gene match. The length of the CDR3 is 14 residues. Germline V gives CDR1 SGHAT, CDR2 FQNNGV. The data originate from a study of early T cells in non-severe SARS-CoV-2 infection. TCRdb re-called the 5' RACE reads with MiXCR, one entry per CDR3 protein. The sample has tens of thousands of distinct CDR3 sequences; 6.5% are singletons. The chain has TRBV11-2 and TRBJ2-3; 9 positions match TRBD2. This material consisted of whole blood, taken at baseline. The sequence came from an adult who was a healthcare worker with PCR-confirmed SARS-CoV-2 infection or an uninfected control (not recorded which). The CDR3 DNA reads TGTGCCAGCAGCTTACTAGCGGGGCCCGATACGCAGTATTTT. Its translation: CASSLLAGPDTQYF.